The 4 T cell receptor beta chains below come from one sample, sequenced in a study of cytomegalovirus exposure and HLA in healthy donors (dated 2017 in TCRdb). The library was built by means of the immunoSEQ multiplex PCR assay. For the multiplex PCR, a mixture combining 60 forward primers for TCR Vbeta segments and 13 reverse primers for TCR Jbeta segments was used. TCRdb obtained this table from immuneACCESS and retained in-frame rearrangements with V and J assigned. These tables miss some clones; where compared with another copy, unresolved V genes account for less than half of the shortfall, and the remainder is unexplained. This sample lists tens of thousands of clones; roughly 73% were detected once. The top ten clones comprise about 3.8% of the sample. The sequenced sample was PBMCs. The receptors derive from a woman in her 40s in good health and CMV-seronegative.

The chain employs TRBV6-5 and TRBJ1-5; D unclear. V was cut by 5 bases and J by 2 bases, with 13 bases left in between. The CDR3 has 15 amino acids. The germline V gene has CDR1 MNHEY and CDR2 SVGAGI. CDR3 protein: CASSPRQARNQPQHF. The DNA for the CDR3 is TGTGCCAGCAGTCCCCGGCAGGCCCGCAATCAGCCCCAGCATTTT.

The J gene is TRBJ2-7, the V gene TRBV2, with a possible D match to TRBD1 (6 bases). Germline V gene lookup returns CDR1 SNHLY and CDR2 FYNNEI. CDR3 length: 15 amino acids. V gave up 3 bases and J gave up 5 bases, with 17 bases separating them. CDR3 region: CASSERQGFVDEQYF. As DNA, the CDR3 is TGTGCCAGCAGTGAGAGGCAGGGGTTTGTTGACGAGCAGTACTTC.

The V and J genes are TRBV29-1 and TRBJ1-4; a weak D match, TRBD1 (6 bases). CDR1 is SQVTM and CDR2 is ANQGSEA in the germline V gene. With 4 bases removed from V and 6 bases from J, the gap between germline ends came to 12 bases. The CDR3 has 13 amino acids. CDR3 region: CSVARQGYEKLFF. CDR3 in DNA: TGCAGCGTTGCTCGTCAGGGGTATGAAAAACTGTTTTTT.

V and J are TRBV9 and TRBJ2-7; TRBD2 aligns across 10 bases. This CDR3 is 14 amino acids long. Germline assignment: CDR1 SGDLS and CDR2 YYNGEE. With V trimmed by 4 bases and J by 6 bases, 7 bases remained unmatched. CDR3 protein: CASSISGGAIEQYF. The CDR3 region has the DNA TGTGCCAGCAGCATCAGCGGGGGGGCGATCGAGCAGTACTTC.